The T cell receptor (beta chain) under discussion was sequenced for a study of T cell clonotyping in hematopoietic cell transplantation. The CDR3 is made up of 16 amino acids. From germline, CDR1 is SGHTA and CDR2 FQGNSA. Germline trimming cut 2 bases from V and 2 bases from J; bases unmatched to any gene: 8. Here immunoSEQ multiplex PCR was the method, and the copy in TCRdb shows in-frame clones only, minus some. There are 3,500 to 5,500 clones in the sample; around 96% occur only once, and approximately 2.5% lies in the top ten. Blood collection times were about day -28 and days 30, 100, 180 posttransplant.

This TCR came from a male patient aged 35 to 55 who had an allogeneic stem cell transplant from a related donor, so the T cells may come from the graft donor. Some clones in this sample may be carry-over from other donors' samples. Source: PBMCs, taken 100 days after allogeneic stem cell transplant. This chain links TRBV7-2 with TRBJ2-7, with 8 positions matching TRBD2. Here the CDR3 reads CASSLRAGAVTYEQYF. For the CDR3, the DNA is TGTGCCAGCAGCTTAAGAGCGGGAGCCGTGACCTACGAGCAGTACTTC. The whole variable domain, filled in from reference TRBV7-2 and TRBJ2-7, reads GAGVSQSPSNKVTEKGKDVELRCDPISGHTALYWYRQSLGQGLEFLIYFQGNSAPDKSGLPSDRFSAERTGGSVSTLTIQRTQQEDSAVYLCASSLRAGAVTYEQYFGPGTRLTVT.